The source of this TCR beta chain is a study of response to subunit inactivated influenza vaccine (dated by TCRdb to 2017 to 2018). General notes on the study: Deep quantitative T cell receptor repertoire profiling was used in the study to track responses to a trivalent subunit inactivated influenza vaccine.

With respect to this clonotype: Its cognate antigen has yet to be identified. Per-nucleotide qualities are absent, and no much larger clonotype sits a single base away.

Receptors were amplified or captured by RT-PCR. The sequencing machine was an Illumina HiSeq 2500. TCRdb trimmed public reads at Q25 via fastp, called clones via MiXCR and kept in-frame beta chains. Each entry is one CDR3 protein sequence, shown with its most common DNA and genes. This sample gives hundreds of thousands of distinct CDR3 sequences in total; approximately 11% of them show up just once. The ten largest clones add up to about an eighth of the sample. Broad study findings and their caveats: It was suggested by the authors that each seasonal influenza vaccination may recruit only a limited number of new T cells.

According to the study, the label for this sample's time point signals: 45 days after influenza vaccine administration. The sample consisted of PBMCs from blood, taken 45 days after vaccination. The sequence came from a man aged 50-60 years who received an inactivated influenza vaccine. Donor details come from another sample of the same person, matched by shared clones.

The sequenced DNA is TGCGCCAGCAGCTTGACGGGGACAGGGGGCTTGTACGAGCAGTACTTC. Translated, it gives CASSLTGTGGLYEQYF. This receptor chain uses TRBV5-1 and TRBJ2-7, with TRBD1 matching 12 junction bases. The germline V gene provides CDR1 SGHRS and CDR2 YFSETQ. Trimmed from V: 1 base; trimmed from J: 4 bases; junction bases lacking a gene match: 6. Reading from cysteine to phenylalanine, the CDR3 counts 16 amino acids. Just the 48-base CDR3 DNA is kept, in frame starting at base 1.